A single T cell receptor (beta chain) is shown here with its context. The data originate from a study of blood T cell repertoires in COVID-19. TCRdb keeps only in-frame clones here, not all; method: immunoSEQ multiplex PCR. The sample carries around 140,000 clones, 88% recorded once. The V gene lost 2 bases and the J gene lost 0 bases, with 5 bases spanning the gap. From germline, CDR1 is SGHNT and CDR2 YYREEE (reference sequence). The CDR3 runs 13 residues. The source is a human donor in a cohort sampled during active COVID-19. The chain couples TRBV5-4 to TRBJ1-2; D is uncertain. The source material was peripheral blood. CDR3 sequence reads: CASSFDSNYGYTF. In DNA, the CDR3 is TGTGCCAGCAGCTTTGACTCTAACTATGGCTACACCTTC.